A single sample is the source of the 21 T cell receptor beta chains below, sequenced in a study of human T cells and chemical hapten exposure. TCRdb recomputed calls from the RACE reads with MiXCR, one row per CDR3 protein. Among roughly 190,000 distinct CDR3 sequences listed, about 22% were seen once. Time point specified: patch test 1, 2 weeks after DPC sensitization. Treatment noted: therapeutic diphenylcyclopropenone sensitization with weekly scalp DPC. The sample was whole blood, taken in connection with sensitization to the hapten diphenylcyclopropenone (DPC). These receptors were taken from a woman between 45 and 60 years old with alopecia areata. Some clones in this sample may be carry-over from other donors' samples.

In its sample, this clonotype was seen a few times. This chain joins TRBV18 and TRBJ1-2; no firm D call. The CDR3 length is 20 residues. The germline V gene encodes CDR1 KGHSH and CDR2 LQKENI. V lost 5 bases to trimming and J lost 8 bases, with 36 bases between them. The DNA for the CDR3 is TGTGCCAGCTCAACTGCTGATGTGGCCTCCAATCGCCGGGGTGGAGTCGGCTACACCTTC. Residues: CASSTADVASNRRGGVGYTF. The full variable domain, completed using reference TRBV18 and TRBJ1-2, is NAGVMQNPRHLVRRRGQEARLRCSPMKGHSHVYWYRQLPEEGLKFMVYLQKENIIDESGMPKERFSAEFPKEGPSILRIQQVVRGDSAAYFCASSTADVASNRRGGVGYTFGSGTRLTVV.

J is TRBJ2-7 and V is TRBV20-1, with TRBD1 matching over 8 bases. CDR1 is DFQATT and CDR2 is SNEGSKA in the germline V gene (reference sequence). The CDR3 covers 13 residues. J was trimmed by 2 bases and V by 3 bases; bases with no gene match: 3. The CDR3 nucleotides read TGCAGTGCTAGTTTACAGGGGGCCTACGAGCAGTACTTC. It is translated as CSASLQGAYEQYF.

This clonotype was found a few times. The chain uses TRBV29-1 and TRBJ2-3, with D tentatively TRBD2 (6 bases). V dropped 1 base and J dropped 2 bases, with 16 bases sitting between them. This CDR3 contains 16 residues. Germline V gives CDR1 SQVTM, CDR2 ANQGSEA. CDR3 in DNA: TGCAGCGTTGAAGTCCGGGGGTCCCCCTACACAGATACGCAGTATTTT. As protein: CSVEVRGSPYTDTQYF.

This clonotype was detected only a few times. The chain is built from TRBV7-2 and TRBJ1-1, with D unclear. Germline V lookup: CDR1 SGHTA, CDR2 FQGNSA. V lost 10 bases and J 2 bases, leaving 14 bases between the germline ends. This CDR3 region has 13 residues. The DNA for the CDR3 is TGTGCCACCACCCGTATGGGAAACACTGAAGCTTTCTTT. Translated, it gives CATTRMGNTEAFF.

V and J are TRBV20-1 and TRBJ2-3; either TRBD1 or TRBD2 may supply D (6 bases each). Per germline, CDR1 DFQATT and CDR2 SNEGSKA (reference sequence). The CDR3 has 16 amino acids. Trimming stripped 3 bases from V and 3 bases from J, with 19 bases between. The CDR3 sequence: CSASSGGLAGTDTQYF. CDR3 sequence (DNA): TGCAGTGCTAGTAGTGGGGGGCTAGCCGGGACAGATACGCAGTATTTT.

This clonotype turned up a few times. This chain uses TRBV29-1 with TRBJ2-3; D is perhaps TRBD1 (6 bases). Germline lookup yields CDR1 SQVTM and CDR2 ANQGSEA. This CDR3 contains 13 residues. V was pared by 1 base and J by 4 bases, with 9 bases between. CDR3 protein: CSVEATGSDTQYF. The DNA for the CDR3 is TGCAGCGTTGAAGCTACAGGGTCAGATACGCAGTATTTT.

The gene calls are TRBV11-1 and TRBJ1-2; 7 bases are a match to TRBD1. The V segment lost 10 bases and the J segment 4 bases; nucleotides outside the gene matches: 3. The CDR3 runs to 11 residues. The germline V gene has CDR1 SGHAT and CDR2 FQDESV (reference sequence). This CDR3 is CATKGAYGYTF. The CDR3 DNA reads as TGTGCCACAAAGGGGGCCTATGGCTACACCTTC.

This clonotype was detected only a few times. This chain connects TRBV5-1 to TRBJ2-2; 12 positions agree with TRBD2. The CDR3 loop spans 19 amino acids. Germline CDR1 and CDR2: SGHRS and YFSETQ. Trimming at V came to 3 bases and at J to 7 bases, leaving 16 bases not matched to a gene. As DNA, the CDR3 is TGCGCCAGCAGCTCCCTACCCCTGACTAGCGGGAGTAGTGTCGGGGAGCTGTTTTTT. As protein: CASSSLPLTSGSSVGELFF. The entire variable domain, with the rest obtained from reference TRBV5-1 and TRBJ2-2, is as follows: KAGVTQTPRYLIKTRGQQVTLSCSPISGHRSVSWYQQTPGQGLQFLFEYFSETQRNKGNFPGRFSGRQFSNSRSEMNVSTLELGDSALYLCASSSLPLTSGSSVGELFFGEGSRLTVL.

J is TRBJ2-3 and V is TRBV29-1; D is perhaps TRBD1 (7 bases). V gave up 7 bases and J gave up 3 bases, with 14 bases separating them. Looked up from germline, CDR1 is SQVTM and CDR2 is ANQGSEA. The CDR3 has 13 amino acids. DNA of the CDR3: TGCAGCGCCACCCCAGGGGGGACAGATACGCAGTATTTT. The encoded protein is CSATPGGTDTQYF.

V gene TRBV12-3 or TRBV12-4 combines with J gene TRBJ1-4, with TRBD1 matching over 7 bases. V lost 5 bases and J lost 5; bases outside the gene matches: 8. There are 15 residues in the CDR3. In DNA, the CDR3 is TGTGCCAGCAGTACCAGACAGGGACAAAATGAAAAACTGTTTTTT. Translating it yields CASSTRQGQNEKLFF.

In this sample, this clonotype turned up a few times. This chain connects TRBV5-1 to TRBJ1-6; TRBD1 is a possible D gene (5 bases). CDR1 is SGHRS and CDR2 is YFSETQ in the germline V gene. The CDR3 has 13 residues. V lost 2 bases, J lost 15 bases, and 15 bases lay in between. This CDR3 reads CASSFREGGILHF. DNA for the CDR3: TGCGCCAGCAGCTTCAGGGAGGGTGGGATCCTCCACTTT.

This clonotype was detected a few times. The rearrangement uses TRBV7-9 and TRBJ1-4; no clear D. The germline CDR1 and CDR2 sequences are SEHNR and FQNEAQ (reference sequence). The ends were cut back, 4 bases at V and 2 bases at J, with 2 bases in the middle. The length of the CDR3 is 12 residues. The CDR3 DNA sequence: TGTGCCAGCAGCTCCACTAATGAAAAACTGTTTTTT. Its protein is CASSSTNEKLFF. Drawing the rest from reference TRBV7-9 and TRBJ1-4, the complete variable domain is DTGVSQNPRHKITKRGQNVTFRCDPISEHNRLYWYRQTLGQGPEFLTYFQNEAQLEKSRLLSDRFSAERPKGSFSTLEIQRTEQGDSAMYLCASSSTNEKLFFGSGTQLSVL.

The chain joins TRBV11-2 to TRBJ2-7, with D perhaps TRBD2 (5 bases). V was shortened by 3 bases and J by 1 base, with 10 bases between the two germline ends. The CDR3 extends over 14 amino acids. CDR1 and CDR2 from the germline V gene are SGHAT and FQNNGV. The CDR3 DNA reads as TGTGCCAGCAGCTTCGGACTGTTTTCCTACGAGCAGTACTTC. Residues: CASSFGLFSYEQYF.

This clonotype was counted at least ten times. The V gene is TRBV20-1, the J gene TRBJ2-3; either TRBD1 or TRBD2 may fit D (7 bases each). Between the trimmed V and J ends, which lost 5 bases and 5 bases, there was a span of 17 bases. The CDR3 contains 14 residues. CDR1 and CDR2 from the germline V gene are DFQATT and SNEGSKA (reference sequence). CDR3 amino acids: CSAEDRVAGDTQYF. For the CDR3, the DNA is TGCAGTGCTGAAGACAGGGTAGCGGGAGATACGCAGTATTTT.

This clonotype was observed at least ten times. CDR3 DNA: TGTGCCAGCAGCTTACTGGGACGGAACACTGAAGCTTTCTTT. Amino acids: CASSLLGRNTEAFF. The chain joins TRBV11-1 to TRBJ1-1; D may be TRBD1 (5 bases). There are 14 residues in the CDR3. Trimming removed 2 bases from V and 1 base from J, with 8 bases in between. Per germline, CDR1 SGHAT and CDR2 FQDESV (reference sequence).

This clonotype was found a few times. This chain connects TRBV27 to TRBJ2-2; D remains unclear. Trimming removed 7 bases at V and 1 base at J, with 22 bases between. This CDR3 has 18 amino acids. Germline V gene lookup returns CDR1 MNHEY and CDR2 SMNVEV (reference sequence). CDR3 DNA sequence: TGTGCCAGCAAGCGTCAAGTCGTTGCGGAAGTGAACACCGGGGAGCTGTTTTTT. It translates to CASKRQVVAEVNTGELFF.

This clonotype was counted a few times. V gene TRBV27 combines with J gene TRBJ2-2; D may match TRBD1 or TRBD2 (5 bases each). The CDR3 covers 14 residues. Per germline, CDR1 MNHEY and CDR2 SMNVEV (reference sequence). Trimming pared 8 bases from V and 1 base from J, leaving 11 bases between. CDR3 residues: CASLAGRNTGELFF. For the CDR3, the DNA is TGTGCCAGCCTCGCAGGGAGGAACACCGGGGAGCTGTTTTTT.

This clonotype was detected a few times. The gene calls are TRBV29-1 and TRBJ1-1; possible D gene TRBD1, 5 bases. The germline CDR1 and CDR2 sequences are SQVTM and ANQGSEA. The V end was cut by 7 bases, the J end by 0 bases, with 9 bases between. The CDR3 runs to 12 residues. Here the CDR3 DNA reads TGCAGCGGGCAGACAGTGAACACTGAAGCTTTCTTT. This encodes CSGQTVNTEAFF.

The chain employs TRBV12-3 or TRBV12-4 and TRBJ2-3; 11 nucleotides agree with TRBD2. Trimming took 2 bases from V and 3 from J; bases not matched to a gene: 16. The CDR3 runs 20 residues. Here the CDR3 DNA reads TGTGCCAGCAGTTTATCGAGGCTAGGTATACTAGCGGGAGAAACAGATACGCAGTATTTT. Residues: CASSLSRLGILAGETDTQYF.

This clonotype was observed a few times. The rearrangement links TRBV29-1 to TRBJ2-7; no definite D call. This CDR3 is 12 amino acids long. The V gene lost 2 bases and the J gene lost 4 bases, with 9 bases spanning the gap. The germline V gene has CDR1 SQVTM and CDR2 ANQGSEA. The CDR3 region is CSVERPGYEQYF. The CDR3 DNA is TGCAGCGTTGAAAGGCCGGGTTACGAGCAGTACTTC.

The rearrangement links TRBV6-5 to TRBJ1-1; possibly TRBD1 for D (5 bases). V was pared by 6 bases and J by 7 bases, with 15 bases between. CDR3 length: 13 residues. CDR1 and CDR2 from the germline V gene are MNHEY and SVGAGI. For the CDR3, the DNA is TGTGCCAGCAGGCCCATAGGGACGGATGAAGCTTTCTTT. Protein sequence: CASRPIGTDEAFF.